The 9 T cell receptor beta chains below all came from one sample that was sequenced in a study of blood T cells in healthy people across ages. Together with a sample-barcoded 5' primer, a J-beta primer mix was included in a second PCR lasting about 7 to 11 cycles. A single record per CDR3 protein comes from TCRdb applying MiXCR to the 5' RACE reads. The sample lists approximately 670,000 distinct CDR3 sequences; 40% to 50% were seen once. The sample was blood. The receptors stem from an elderly man in good health.

The chain recombines TRBV20-1 with TRBJ1-1; TRBD1 might be the D (5 bases). CDR1 and CDR2 from the germline V gene are DFQATT and SNEGSKA (reference sequence). Trimming left V 0 bases short and J 3 bases short, with 14 bases between. CDR3 length: 15 residues. The chain's CDR3 is CSARDDRGGDTEAFF. In DNA form, the CDR3 reads TGCAGTGCTAGAGATGATCGCGGGGGGGACACTGAAGCTTTCTTT.

This clonotype has only a few counts. The chain has TRBV28 and TRBJ1-1; the D is unclear. This CDR3 region has 12 residues. From germline, CDR1 is MDHEN and CDR2 SYDVKM. The V end lost 1 base, the J end lost 2 bases, and 2 bases lay between the germline ends. The CDR3 reads CASSLYNTEAFF. As DNA, the CDR3 is TGTGCCAGCAGTTTATATAACACTGAAGCTTTCTTT.

The J gene is TRBJ2-7, the V gene TRBV7-2; possible D gene TRBD2, 5 bases. The V end was cut by 9 bases, the J end by 1 base, with 16 bases between. Germline lookup yields CDR1 SGHTA and CDR2 FQGNSA. This CDR3 has 14 amino acids. The CDR3 reads CASSVVARSYEQYF. The CDR3 DNA reads TGTGCCAGTAGCGTGGTTGCCAGATCCTACGAGCAGTACTTC.

The chain carries TRBV28 and TRBJ1-6; 8 nucleotides align to TRBD1. Germline CDR1 MDHEN, CDR2 SYDVKM. The CDR3 runs to 14 residues. J lost 9 bases, V lost 6 bases, and 7 bases had no gene match. The CDR3: CASSLTGGISPLHF. CDR3 in DNA: TGTGCCAGCAGCCTTACAGGGGGAATTTCACCCCTCCACTTT.

This chain joins TRBV6-2 or TRBV6-3 and TRBJ2-1; no definite D call. Germline values: CDR1 MNHEY, CDR2 SVGEGT. The CDR3 has 15 residues. The V end was cut by 6 bases, the J end by 0 bases, with 12 bases between. Here the CDR3 DNA reads TGTGCCAGCAGATCTCTTAGGCGCTCCTACAATGAGCAGTTCTTC. Translation: CASRSLRRSYNEQFF.

This clonotype was counted a few times. The V call is TRBV3-1, the J call TRBJ2-5; D is unclear. The germline V gene encodes CDR1 LGHDT and CDR2 YNNKEL (reference sequence). The CDR3 contains 15 residues. The ends were cut back, 0 bases at V and 5 bases at J, with 13 bases in the middle. The CDR3 nucleotides read TGTGCCAGCAGCCAAGATCTCAAAGGTGACGAGACCCAGTACTTC. Protein sequence: CASSQDLKGDETQYF.

This clonotype has a handful of counts. The rearrangement links TRBV6-1 to TRBJ2-1; 7 nucleotides line up with TRBD1. Germline CDR1 and CDR2: MNHNS and SASEGT. With 4 bases clipped from V and 3 bases from J, the junction kept 6 bases outside the gene matches. The CDR3 is 15 residues long. Here the CDR3 DNA reads TGTGCCAGCAGTGCCCGGACAGGAAACTACAATGAGCAGTTCTTC. Translated, it gives CASSARTGNYNEQFF.

This clonotype was detected ten times or more. The DNA for the CDR3 is TGTGCCATCAGGGGACAGTCCTATAATTCACCCCTCCACTTT. Translation gives CAIRGQSYNSPLHF. V usage is TRBV10-3 and J usage is TRBJ1-6, with 7 bases lining up with TRBD1. Germline loops: CDR1 ENHRY, CDR2 SYGVKD. The CDR3 contains 14 residues. Trimming at V came to 6 bases and at J to 1 base, leaving 0 bases not matched to a gene.

The chain couples TRBV20-1 to TRBJ2-7, with 7 bases aligning to TRBD2. The germline CDR1 and CDR2 sequences are DFQATT and SNEGSKA (reference sequence). This CDR3 region has 13 residues. V dropped 7 bases and J dropped 5; count of bases not matched to a gene: 11. CDR3 nucleotide sequence: TGCAGTGGTATAGGACTAGGATTTGACGAGCAGTACTTC. It translates to CSGIGLGFDEQYF.